This TCR beta chain comes out of a study of T-cell reconstitution after alpha-beta-depleted transplantation in children. This CDR3 is 14 amino acids long. Details on this clonotype: The antigen remains unidentified. At one end, the junction sequence differs from germline, possibly due to a read error.

Study observations and caveats: About two months after transplant, alpha-beta T cells reportedly came from several hundred expanded graft clones. At day 60, the high TCRbeta diversity found in some patients originated from recipient T cells and thymic progenitors that had survived.

Using unique molecular identifiers, the investigators prepared the TCRbeta library. Via MiXCR, TCRdb re-called the PCR reads, giving one row per CDR3 protein. This table holds about 250,000 distinct CDR3 sequences, roughly a quarter found once. This chain connects TRBV12-3 or TRBV12-4 to TRBJ2-3; 9 bases are shared with TRBD2. The sample in question was PBMCs, mostly from graft donor cells, obtained 360 days after TCRalphabeta/CD19-depleted stem cell transplant. This sequence was found in a female patient younger than 10 who had a stem cell transplant for congenital amegakaryocytic thrombocytopenia, so the T cells may come from the graft donor. As DNA, the CDR3 is TGTGCCACCAGTCCCCTAGCGGGGTCAGATACGCAGTATTTT. Translation gives CATSPLAGSDTQYF.